This T cell receptor beta chain was recorded in a study of cytomegalovirus exposure and HLA in healthy donors. Overall study findings and caveats: The authors enumerated 164 TCR beta chains as linked to cytomegalovirus.

This clone was detected a few times. The antigen is undetermined. The V and J ends lost 4 bases and 7 bases, in that order; junction bases with no gene match: 7. From germline, CDR1 is MRHNA and CDR2 SNTAGT. The CDR3 loop spans 14 amino acids. Primers for the PCR totalled 60 Vbeta and 13 Jbeta. The table came from immunoSEQ multiplex PCR; TCRdb's copy has only in-frame clones and leaves some out. In the table there are about 83,000 clones, under 80% of which are singletons. The sequence was obtained from a man aged 18 to 29 in good health and CMV-seropositive. Sequencing input: PBMCs. V usage is TRBV6-4 and J usage is TRBJ2-7; the match to TRBD2 covers 10 bases. CDR3 sequence reads: CASSVGLAVEEQYF. CDR3 DNA: TGTGCCAGCAGTGTAGGACTAGCGGTGGAAGAGCAGTACTTC.